This T cell receptor (beta chain) emerged from a study of cytotoxic CD8 clonotypes in ibrutinib-treated CLL. The table came from immunoSEQ multiplex PCR; TCRdb's copy has only in-frame clones and leaves some out. The repertoire includes 50,000 to 70,000 clones, 54% of them detected once, and roughly a quarter sits in the top ten. The specimen was PBMCs, collected at disease progression, from a patient treated with ibrutinib. This receptor was identified in a human donor with chronic lymphocytic leukemia.

The CDR3 sequence is CASVNRGRLDYGYTF. For the CDR3, the DNA is TGTGCCAGCGTCAACAGGGGGCGCTTGGACTATGGCTACACCTTC. The chain carries TRBV6-1 and TRBJ1-2; the match to TRBD1 covers 9 bases. The CDR3 covers 15 residues. Per germline, CDR1 MNHNS and CDR2 SASEGT. V shed 8 bases, J shed 3 bases, and the junction held 10 bases outside the gene matches.